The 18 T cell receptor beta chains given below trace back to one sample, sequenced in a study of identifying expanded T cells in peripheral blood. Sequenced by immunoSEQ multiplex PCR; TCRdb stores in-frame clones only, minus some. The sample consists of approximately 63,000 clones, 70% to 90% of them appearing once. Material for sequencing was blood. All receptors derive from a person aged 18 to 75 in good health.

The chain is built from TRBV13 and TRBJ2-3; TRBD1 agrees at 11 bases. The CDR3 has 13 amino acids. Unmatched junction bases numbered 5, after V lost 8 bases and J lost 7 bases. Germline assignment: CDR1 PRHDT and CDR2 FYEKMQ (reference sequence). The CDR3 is CASQGQGAHTQYF. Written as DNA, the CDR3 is TGTGCCAGCCAAGGACAGGGGGCTCATACGCAGTATTTT. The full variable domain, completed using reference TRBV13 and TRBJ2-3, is AAGVIQSPRHLIKEKRETATLKCYPIPRHDTVYWYQQGPGQDPQFLISFYEKMQSDKGSIPDRFSAQQFSDYHSELNMSSLELGDSALYFCASQGQGAHTQYFGPGTRLTVL.

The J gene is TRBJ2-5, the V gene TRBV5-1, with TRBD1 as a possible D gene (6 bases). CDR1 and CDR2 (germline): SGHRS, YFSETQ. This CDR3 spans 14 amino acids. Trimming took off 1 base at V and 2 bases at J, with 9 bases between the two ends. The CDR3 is CASSLMDRQETQYF. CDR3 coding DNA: TGCGCCAGCAGCTTGATGGACAGACAAGAGACCCAGTACTTC.

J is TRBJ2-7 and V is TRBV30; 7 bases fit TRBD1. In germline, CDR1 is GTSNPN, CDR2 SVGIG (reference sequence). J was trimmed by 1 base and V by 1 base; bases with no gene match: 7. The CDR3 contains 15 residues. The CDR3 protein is CAWSDRDSPSYEQYF. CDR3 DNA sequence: TGTGCCTGGAGTGACCGGGACAGTCCATCCTACGAGCAGTACTTC.

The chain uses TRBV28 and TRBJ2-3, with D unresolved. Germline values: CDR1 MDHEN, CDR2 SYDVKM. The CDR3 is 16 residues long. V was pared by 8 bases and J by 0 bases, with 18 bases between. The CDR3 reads CASGNPGLVSTDTQYF. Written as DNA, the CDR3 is TGTGCCAGCGGGAACCCGGGCCTCGTCAGCACAGATACGCAGTATTTT. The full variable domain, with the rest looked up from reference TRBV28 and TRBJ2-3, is DVKVTQSSRYLVKRTGEKVFLECVQDMDHENMFWYRQDPGLGLRLIYFSYDVKMKEKGDIPEGYSVSREKKERFSLILESASTNQTSMYLCASGNPGLVSTDTQYFGPGTRLTVL.

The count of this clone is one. CDR3: CASRTRTGVTDTQYF. Written as DNA, the CDR3 is TGTGCCAGCAGGACGAGGACAGGGGTCACAGATACGCAGTATTTT. This chain connects TRBV28 to TRBJ2-3, with TRBD1 identical over 9 bases. Trimming took 6 bases from V and 2 from J; bases not matched to a gene: 6. Germline CDR1 MDHEN, CDR2 SYDVKM. This CDR3 is built from 15 residues.

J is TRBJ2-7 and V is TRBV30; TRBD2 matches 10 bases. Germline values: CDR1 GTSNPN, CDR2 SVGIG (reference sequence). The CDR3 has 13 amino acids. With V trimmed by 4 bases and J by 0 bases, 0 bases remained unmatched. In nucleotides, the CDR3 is TGTGCCTGGACTAGCGGGAGCTCCTACGAGCAGTACTTC. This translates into CAWTSGSSYEQYF.

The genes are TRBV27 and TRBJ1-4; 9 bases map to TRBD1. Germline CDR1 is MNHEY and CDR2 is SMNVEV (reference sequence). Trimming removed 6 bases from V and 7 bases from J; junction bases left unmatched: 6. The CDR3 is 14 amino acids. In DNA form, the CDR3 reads TGTGCCAGCAGGGGACAGGGTCGAAGTGAAAAACTGTTTTTT. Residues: CASRGQGRSEKLFF.

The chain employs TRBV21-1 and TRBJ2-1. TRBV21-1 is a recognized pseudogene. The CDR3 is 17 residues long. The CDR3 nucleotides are TGTGCCAGCAGCAAAGTCCCCGGGGCGAGCTCCTACAATGAGCAGTTCTTC. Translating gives CASSKVPGASSYNEQFF.

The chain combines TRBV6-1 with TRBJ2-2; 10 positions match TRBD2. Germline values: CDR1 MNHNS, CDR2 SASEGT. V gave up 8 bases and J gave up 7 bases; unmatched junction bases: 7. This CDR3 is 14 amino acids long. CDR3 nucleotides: TGTGCCAGCGGAGGACTAGCGGACCTCGGGGAGCTGTTTTTT. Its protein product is CASGGLADLGELFF.

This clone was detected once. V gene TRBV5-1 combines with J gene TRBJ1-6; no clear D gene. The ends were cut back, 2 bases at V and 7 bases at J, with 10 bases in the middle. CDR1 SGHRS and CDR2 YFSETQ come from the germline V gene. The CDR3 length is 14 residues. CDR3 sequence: CASSLREWNSPLHF. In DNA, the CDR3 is TGCGCCAGCAGCTTAAGGGAATGGAATTCACCCCTCCACTTT.

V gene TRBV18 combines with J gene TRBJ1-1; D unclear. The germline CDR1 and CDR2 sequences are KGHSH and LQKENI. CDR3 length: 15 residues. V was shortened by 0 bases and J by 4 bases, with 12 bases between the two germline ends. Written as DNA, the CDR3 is TGTGCCAGCTCACCACCGGTTCGGGGTAGCACTGAAGCTTTCTTT. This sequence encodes CASSPPVRGSTEAFF.

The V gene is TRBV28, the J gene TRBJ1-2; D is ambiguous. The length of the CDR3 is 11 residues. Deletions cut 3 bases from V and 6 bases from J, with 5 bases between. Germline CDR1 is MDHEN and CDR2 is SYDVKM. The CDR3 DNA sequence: TGTGCCAGCAGTTTGAGGGATGGCTACACCTTC. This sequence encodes CASSLRDGYTF.

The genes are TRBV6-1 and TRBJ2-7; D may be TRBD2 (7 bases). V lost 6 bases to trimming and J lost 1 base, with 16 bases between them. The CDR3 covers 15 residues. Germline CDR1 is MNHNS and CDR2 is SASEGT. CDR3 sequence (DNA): TGTGCCAGCAGGCCGGCGGGGGCGGAATCCTACGAGCAGTACTTC. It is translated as CASRPAGAESYEQYF.

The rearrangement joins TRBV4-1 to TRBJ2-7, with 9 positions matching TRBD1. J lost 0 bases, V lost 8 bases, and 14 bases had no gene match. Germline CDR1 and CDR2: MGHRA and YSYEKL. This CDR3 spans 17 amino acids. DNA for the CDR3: TGCGCCAGCGCGGGACAGGGTGTTCGAGAGAGCTCCTACGAGCAGTACTTC. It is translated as CASAGQGVRESSYEQYF.

Here the CDR3 DNA reads TGTGCCAGCTCACCAAATCCGGGACAGTGGACTGAAGCTTTCTTT. Translation gives CASSPNPGQWTEAFF. This chain connects TRBV18 to TRBJ1-1; 7 positions agree with TRBD1. This CDR3 contains 15 residues. Germline lookup yields CDR1 KGHSH and CDR2 LQKENI. The trim removed 2 bases at V and 5 bases at J, leaving 8 bases unmatched.

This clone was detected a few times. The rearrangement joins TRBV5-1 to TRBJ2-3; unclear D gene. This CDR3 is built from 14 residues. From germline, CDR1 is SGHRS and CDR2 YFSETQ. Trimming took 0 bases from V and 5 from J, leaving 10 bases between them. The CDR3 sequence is CASSLVLPRDTQYF. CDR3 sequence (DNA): TGCGCCAGCAGCTTGGTTCTGCCACGAGATACGCAGTATTTT.

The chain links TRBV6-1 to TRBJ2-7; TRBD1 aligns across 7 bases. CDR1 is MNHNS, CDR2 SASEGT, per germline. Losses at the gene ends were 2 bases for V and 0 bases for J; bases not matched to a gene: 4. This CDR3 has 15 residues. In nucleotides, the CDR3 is TGTGCCAGCAGTGAACGACAGGGAACCTCCTACGAGCAGTACTTC. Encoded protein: CASSERQGTSYEQYF.

The CDR3 coding sequence is TGTGCCAGTAGGCTTTCGGGGGGGAGGGAGCAGTTCTTC. Protein product: CASRLSGGREQFF. The gene calls are TRBV19 and TRBJ2-1; TRBD2 matches at 8 bases. The CDR3 length is 13 residues. V lost 6 bases to trimming and J lost 10 bases; unmatched junction nucleotides: 8. Germline-derived CDR1 and CDR2 are LNHDA and SQIVND (reference sequence).